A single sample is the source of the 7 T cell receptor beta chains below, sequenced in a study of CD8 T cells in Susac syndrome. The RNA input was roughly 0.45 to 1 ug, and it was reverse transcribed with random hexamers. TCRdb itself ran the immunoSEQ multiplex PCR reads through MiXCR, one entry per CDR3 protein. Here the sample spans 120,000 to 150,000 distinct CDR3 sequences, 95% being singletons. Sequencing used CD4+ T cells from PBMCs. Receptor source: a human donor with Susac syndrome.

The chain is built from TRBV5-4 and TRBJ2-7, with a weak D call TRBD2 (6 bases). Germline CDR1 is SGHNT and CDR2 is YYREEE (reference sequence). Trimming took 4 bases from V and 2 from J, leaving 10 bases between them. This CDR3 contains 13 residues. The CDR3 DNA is TGTGCCAGCAGCGGAGGGTTCCCCTACGAGCAGTACTTC. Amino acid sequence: CASSGGFPYEQYF.

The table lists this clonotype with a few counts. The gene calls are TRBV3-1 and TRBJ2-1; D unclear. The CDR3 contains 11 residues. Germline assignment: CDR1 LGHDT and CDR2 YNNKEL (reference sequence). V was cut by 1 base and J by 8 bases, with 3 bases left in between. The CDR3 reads CASSQGDEQFF. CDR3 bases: TGTGCCAGCAGCCAAGGCGATGAGCAGTTCTTC.

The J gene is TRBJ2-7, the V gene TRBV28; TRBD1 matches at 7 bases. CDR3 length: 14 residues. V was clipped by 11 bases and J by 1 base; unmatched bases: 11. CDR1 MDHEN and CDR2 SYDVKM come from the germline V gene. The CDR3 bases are TGTGCCGCCACCGGGACAGACCCTTCCTACGAGCAGTACTTC. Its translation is CAATGTDPSYEQYF.

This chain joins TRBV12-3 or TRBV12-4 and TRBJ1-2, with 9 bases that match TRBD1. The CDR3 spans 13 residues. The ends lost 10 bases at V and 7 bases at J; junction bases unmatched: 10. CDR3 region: CANALGQGRGYTF. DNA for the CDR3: TGTGCCAACGCCTTGGGACAGGGACGTGGCTACACCTTC.

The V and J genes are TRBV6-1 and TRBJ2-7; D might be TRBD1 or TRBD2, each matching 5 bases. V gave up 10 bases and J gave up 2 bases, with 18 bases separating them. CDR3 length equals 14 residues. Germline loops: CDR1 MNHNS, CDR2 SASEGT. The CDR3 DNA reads TGTGCCACCACACCGGGGCCAGGTACCTACGAGCAGTACTTC. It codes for CATTPGPGTYEQYF.

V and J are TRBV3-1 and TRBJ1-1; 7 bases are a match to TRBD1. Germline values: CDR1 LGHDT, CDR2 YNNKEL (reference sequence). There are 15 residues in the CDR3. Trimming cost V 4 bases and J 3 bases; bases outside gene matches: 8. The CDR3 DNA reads TGTGCCAGCAGCCGAACCCAGACAGGGTACACTGAAGCTTTCTTT. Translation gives CASSRTQTGYTEAFF.

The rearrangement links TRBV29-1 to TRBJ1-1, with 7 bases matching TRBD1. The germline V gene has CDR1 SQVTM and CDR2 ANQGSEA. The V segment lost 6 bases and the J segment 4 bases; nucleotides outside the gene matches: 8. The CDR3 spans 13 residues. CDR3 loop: CSVTGTAATEAFF. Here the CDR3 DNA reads TGCAGCGTAACTGGGACAGCAGCCACTGAAGCTTTCTTT.